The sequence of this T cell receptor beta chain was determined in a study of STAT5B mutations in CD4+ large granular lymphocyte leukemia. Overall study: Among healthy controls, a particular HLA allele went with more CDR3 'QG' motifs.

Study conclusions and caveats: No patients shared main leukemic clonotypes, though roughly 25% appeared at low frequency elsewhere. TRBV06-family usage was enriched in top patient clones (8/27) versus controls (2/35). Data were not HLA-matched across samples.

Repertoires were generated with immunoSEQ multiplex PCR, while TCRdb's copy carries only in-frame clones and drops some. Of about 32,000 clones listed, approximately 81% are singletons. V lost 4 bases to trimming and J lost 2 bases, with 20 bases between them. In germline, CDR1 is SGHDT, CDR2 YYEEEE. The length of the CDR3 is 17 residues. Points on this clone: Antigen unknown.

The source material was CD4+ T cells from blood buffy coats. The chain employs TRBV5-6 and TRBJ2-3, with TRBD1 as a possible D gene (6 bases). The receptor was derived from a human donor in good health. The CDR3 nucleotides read TGTGCCAGCAGCCCCAGGGGAATAGAGACTATCACAGATACGCAGTATTTT. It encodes CASSPRGIETITDTQYF.